This T cell receptor (beta chain) comes out of a study of EBV T-cell therapy then PD-1 blockade in nasopharyngeal carcinoma. Sample time point: 266 days after commencement of treatment, after nivolumab therapy. Treatment here: AdE1-LMPpoly-expanded autologous EBV-specific T-cell therapy followed by anti-PD-1 nivolumab. On this clone: Its specificity is not known.

The assay was immunoSEQ multiplex PCR, and TCRdb's table has in-frame clones only and misses some. The sample records around 19,000 clones, approximately 79% being singletons. Germline values: CDR1 SNHLY, CDR2 FYNNEI. The CDR3 covers 18 residues. V shed 3 bases and J 0 bases; nucleotides not matched to a gene: 11. Sequencing was performed on CD8+ T cells from blood, taken at approximately day 250 from a patient whose treatment included autologous EBV-specific T cells and nivolumab. This TCR was sampled from a man aged 35 to 55 with nasopharyngeal carcinoma. The rearrangement joins TRBV2 to TRBJ1-3; 7 bases match TRBD1. This chain's CDR3 is CASSENHGTADSGNTIYF. DNA for the CDR3: TGTGCCAGCAGTGAGAACCACGGGACAGCCGACTCTGGAAACACCATATATTTT. Together with reference TRBV2 and TRBJ1-3, the CDR3 gives the full variable domain: EPEVTQTPSHQVTQMGQEVILRCVPISNHLYFYWYRQILGQKVEFLVSFYNNEISEKSEIFDDQFSVERPDGSNFTLKIRSTKLEDSAMYFCASSENHGTADSGNTIYFGEGSWLTVV.